These 27 T cell receptor beta chains were all obtained from the same sample, sequenced in a study of T cells in Graves' hyperthyroidism and ophthalmopathy. TCR beta CDR3 region amplification was performed from RNA transcripts. First-round RT-PCR targeting the TCR CDR3 was performed with the HTBI primer set. TCRdb re-analysed the multiplex PCR reads in MiXCR, keeping a single row per CDR3 protein. The sample contains some 510,000 distinct CDR3 sequences, about 20% of which appear only once. Sequences were obtained from blood. The receptor source for this set is a man aged 18 to 29 with Graves' hyperthyroidism.

In its sample, this clonotype was seen many times. The rearrangement uses TRBV12-3 or TRBV12-4 and TRBJ1-3; D is unresolved. The CDR3 is 14 amino acids. V was cut by 3 bases and J by 0 bases, with 6 bases left in between. DNA of the CDR3: TGTGCCAGCAGTTTTCAGTTCTCTGGAAACACCATATATTTT. Encoded protein: CASSFQFSGNTIYF.

This clonotype has a count of ten or more. The chain combines TRBV24-1 with TRBJ2-3; 8 bases map to TRBD1. V lost 4 bases, J lost 3 bases, and 8 bases stayed unmatched. Germline assignment: CDR1 KGHDR and CDR2 SFDVKD. The CDR3 runs 16 residues. The CDR3 here is CATSDPGTGVTDTQYF. For the CDR3, the DNA is TGTGCCACCAGTGACCCCGGGACAGGCGTAACAGATACGCAGTATTTT.

A word on this clonotype: The junction departs from the called germline gene at one end, perhaps through a read error. This chain uses TRBV19 with TRBJ1-5; a weak D match, TRBD1 (6 bases). CDR3 length: 15 amino acids. Germline lookup yields CDR1 LNHDA and CDR2 SQIVND (reference sequence). CDR3 protein: CATTGWTASNQPQRF. The CDR3 DNA reads TGTGCCACTACTGGGTGGACAGCGAGCAATCAGCCCCAGCGTTTT.

This clonotype occurred many times. The J gene is TRBJ1-5, the V gene TRBV19, with D possibly matching TRBD1 (5 bases). Germline CDR1 and CDR2: LNHDA and SQIVND (reference sequence). The CDR3 is 13 amino acids. Trimming took 4 bases from V and 7 from J, leaving 11 bases between them. The CDR3 region has the DNA TGTGCCAGTAGTAGGGGGGTTGGACAGCCCCAGCATTTT. Its translation: CASSRGVGQPQHF.

This clonotype was counted ten times or more. The chain employs TRBV5-1 and TRBJ2-7; D call uncertain. The CDR3 has 15 amino acids. Germline CDR1 reads SGHRS; CDR2 reads YFSETQ. Trimming stripped 0 bases from V and 6 bases from J, with 16 bases between. CDR3 loop: CASSLGILGPPEQYF. CDR3 DNA sequence: TGCGCCAGCAGCTTGGGGATCCTAGGTCCGCCCGAGCAGTACTTC.

In its sample, this clonotype was seen many times. The chain couples TRBV19 to TRBJ1-2, with TRBD1 as a possible D gene (5 bases). From germline, CDR1 is LNHDA and CDR2 SQIVND (reference sequence). Trimming cost V 1 base and J 7 bases, with 22 bases left between them. The CDR3 has 17 amino acids. The CDR3 loop reads CASSIGGNRPEFSGYTF. Here the CDR3 DNA reads TGTGCCAGTAGTATAGGAGGAAACAGGCCGGAATTTAGTGGCTACACCTTC.

At least ten counts were recorded for this clonotype. The chain recombines TRBV6-1 with TRBJ1-2, with no clear D. Germline V CDR1 and CDR2: MNHNS, SASEGT. CDR3 size: 16 residues. Trimming took off 4 bases at V and 0 bases at J, with 15 bases between the two ends. CDR3 DNA: TGTGCCAGCAGTGCCGGAATACGGGGTCCTAACTATGGCTACACCTTC. Its translation is CASSAGIRGPNYGYTF.

The chain employs TRBV5-1 and TRBJ2-2; 15 nucleotides agree with TRBD2. The CDR3 sequence is 22 residues long. Germline V lookup: CDR1 SGHRS, CDR2 YFSETQ. J lost 0 bases, V lost 0 bases, and 12 bases had no gene match. For the CDR3, the DNA is TGCGCCAGCAGCTTGGCCCGCGGGACTAGCGGGGGGTTCACCGCGAACACCGGGGAGCTGTTTTTT. Residues: CASSLARGTSGGFTANTGELFF.

This clonotype was seen ten or more times. V is TRBV27 and J is TRBJ1-1, with 9 bases fitting TRBD1. Per germline, CDR1 MNHEY and CDR2 SMNVEV (reference sequence). The CDR3 is made up of 14 amino acids. J gave up 11 bases and V 1 base, and 8 bases lay outside the gene matches. The CDR3 sequence: CASSLLGTGLDAFF. For the CDR3, the DNA is TGTGCCAGCAGTTTATTGGGGACAGGGTTGGACGCTTTCTTT.

This clonotype was detected ten times or more. This rearrangement joins TRBV6-1 to TRBJ1-5, with D possibly being TRBD1 (6 bases). CDR1 MNHNS and CDR2 SASEGT come from the germline V gene. Between the trimmed V and J ends, which lost 4 bases and 0 bases, there was a span of 13 bases. This CDR3 comprises 16 residues. The CDR3 sequence is CASSGWTDNSNQPQHF. CDR3 nucleotides: TGTGCCAGCAGTGGATGGACAGACAATAGCAATCAGCCCCAGCATTTT.

This clonotype was detected ten times or more. The V gene is TRBV28, the J gene TRBJ2-5, with D tentatively TRBD2 (5 bases). This CDR3 is built from 14 residues. With 2 bases removed from V and 5 bases from J, the gap between germline ends came to 12 bases. CDR1 and CDR2 from the germline V gene are MDHEN and SYDVKM. CDR3: CASSLGSELETQYF. The CDR3 region has the DNA TGTGCCAGCAGTTTAGGGAGTGAGTTGGAGACCCAGTACTTC.

The rearrangement joins TRBV20-1 to TRBJ2-2; 7 bases map to TRBD2. There are 15 residues in the CDR3. After removal of 3 bases from V and 8 bases from J, the junction contained 12 bases not matched to a gene. CDR1 is DFQATT, CDR2 SNEGSKA, per germline (reference sequence). CDR3 in DNA: TGCAGTGCTAGGGATGGCGAGCGGGATGGGGGGGAGCTGTTTTTT. Translation: CSARDGERDGGELFF.

The rearrangement uses TRBV27 and TRBJ1-2; D not resolved. V lost 2 bases, J lost 2 bases, and 12 bases lay in between. The germline V gene has CDR1 MNHEY and CDR2 SMNVEV (reference sequence). The CDR3 spans 15 residues. The CDR3 here is CASSLGSGANYGYTF. The CDR3, as DNA: TGTGCCAGCAGTTTAGGCTCAGGAGCAAACTATGGCTACACCTTC.

This clonotype showed up many times. The chain joins TRBV5-5 to TRBJ1-2, with 11 bases matching TRBD1. The germline gives CDR1 SGHKS, CDR2 YYEKEE (reference sequence). V lost 4 bases, J lost 3 bases, and 2 bases stayed unmatched. CDR3 size: 14 residues. The CDR3 nucleotides read TGTGCCAGCAGCGTGGGACAGGGGGACTATGGCTACACCTTC. Protein: CASSVGQGDYGYTF.

This sequence joins TRBV19 and TRBJ1-5; D gene ambiguous. This CDR3 spans 15 amino acids. Trimming pared 2 bases from V and 2 bases from J, leaving 10 bases between. CDR1 and CDR2 (germline): LNHDA, SQIVND (reference sequence). The CDR3 region has the DNA TGTGCCAGTAGTATAATAAACAGAGGCAATCAGCCCCAGCATTTT. Translated, it gives CASSIINRGNQPQHF.

This chain joins TRBV28 and TRBJ1-2; weak D call: TRBD1 (6 bases). V was clipped by 5 bases and J by 7 bases, with 23 bases between them. The CDR3 is 16 residues long. Germline CDR1 MDHEN, CDR2 SYDVKM. CDR3 bases: TGTGCCAGCAGTACCCCAAAACAGGGTCTGGCGACTGGCTACACCTTC. Translated: CASSTPKQGLATGYTF.

The sample holds many counts of this clonotype. The V and J genes are TRBV28 and TRBJ1-1; D is unclear. Germline V gene lookup returns CDR1 MDHEN and CDR2 SYDVKM. The CDR3 consists of 12 residues. V was cut by 5 bases and J by 11 bases, with 15 bases left in between. CDR3 DNA: TGTGCCAGCAGTCCTGGCCGCGAGGAGGCTTTCTTT. Translated, it gives CASSPGREEAFF. The complete variable domain, with remaining parts taken from reference TRBV28 and TRBJ1-1, reads DVKVTQSSRYLVKRTGEKVFLECVQDMDHENMFWYRQDPGLGLRLIYFSYDVKMKEKGDIPEGYSVSREKKERFSLILESASTNQTSMYLCASSPGREEAFFGQGTRLTVV.

In regard to this clonotype: With a much larger clone just one base away, this may be a read error. CDR3 bases: TGTGCCACCAGTGATGGAGGCTATGGCTACACCTTC. It specifies CATSDGGYGYTF. The gene calls are TRBV24-1 and TRBJ1-2; D is ambiguous. The germline V and J ends were trimmed by 3 bases and 4 bases, with 5 bases remaining between them. This CDR3 is built from 12 residues. The germline gives CDR1 KGHDR, CDR2 SFDVKD.

In this sample, this clonotype turned up a few times. This rearrangement joins TRBV7-2 to TRBJ2-7, with a weak D call TRBD1 (5 bases). The CDR3 length is 15 residues. Between the trimmed V and J ends, which lost 5 bases and 2 bases, there was a span of 16 bases. CDR1 SGHTA and CDR2 FQGNSA come from the germline V gene. This CDR3 is CASSETWGSTYEQYF. The CDR3 region has the DNA TGTGCCAGCAGCGAGACATGGGGCTCAACCTACGAGCAGTACTTC.

The CDR3 DNA reads as TGTGCCAGCAGTAGGATAGGGACAGGGAGATCTTCTGAAGCTTTCTTT. Translating gives CASSRIGTGRSSEAFF. The chain couples TRBV6-1 to TRBJ1-1; 9 bases are a match to TRBD1. The V gene end was trimmed by 5 bases and the J gene end by 6 bases; junction bases not matched to a gene: 13. The CDR3 consists of 16 residues. CDR1 and CDR2 from the germline V gene are MNHNS and SASEGT.

This chain joins TRBV15 and TRBJ2-6; D is possibly TRBD1 (6 bases). Trimming stripped 0 bases from V and 2 bases from J, with 17 bases between. This CDR3 comprises 19 residues. The germline V gene has CDR1 LNHNV and CDR2 YYDKDF (reference sequence). The DNA of the CDR3 is TGTGCCACCAGCAGAGATTACGGACAGAACCTCCCTGGGGCCAACGTCCTGACTTTC. Translated: CATSRDYGQNLPGANVLTF.

The chain links TRBV7-3 to TRBJ1-2; 8 bases agree with TRBD1. The V segment lost 5 bases and the J segment 3 bases; nucleotides outside the gene matches: 14. CDR3 length equals 17 residues. CDR1 and CDR2 from the germline V gene are SGHTA and FQGTGA. The CDR3 here is CASSPRGGQGADYGYTF. DNA of the CDR3: TGTGCCAGCAGCCCCCGAGGGGGCCAGGGGGCGGACTATGGCTACACCTTC. The whole variable domain, remainder taken from reference TRBV7-3 and TRBJ1-2, is GAGVSQTPSNKVTEKGKYVELRCDPISGHTALYWYRQSLGQGPEFLIYFQGTGAADDSGLPNDRFFAVRPEGSVSTLKIQRTERGDSAVYLCASSPRGGQGADYGYTFGSGTRLTVV.

This clonotype was seen ten or more times. This chain uses TRBV11-2 with TRBJ2-7; maybe TRBD1 (5 bases). V was clipped by 0 bases and J by 2 bases, with 11 bases between them. In germline, CDR1 is SGHAT, CDR2 FQNNGV. CDR3 size: 15 residues. The CDR3 region is CASSLEGRATYEQYF. The CDR3 nucleotides are TGTGCCAGCAGCTTAGAGGGCAGGGCCACCTACGAGCAGTACTTC. The variable domain in full, completed from reference TRBV11-2 and TRBJ2-7, reads EAGVAQSPRYKIIEKRQSVAFWCNPISGHATLYWYQQILGQGPKLLIQFQNNGVVDDSQLPKDRFSAERLKGVDSTLKIQPAKLEDSAVYLCASSLEGRATYEQYFGPGTRLTVT.

This clonotype was recorded only once. The chain joins TRBV18 to TRBJ1-1; TRBD1 aligns across 8 bases. Germline assignment: CDR1 KGHSH and CDR2 LQKENI. The CDR3 has 15 residues. Losses at the gene ends were 8 bases for V and 1 base for J; bases not matched to a gene: 9. The chain's CDR3 is CASTRQGLENTEAFF. CDR3 in DNA: TGTGCCAGCACCCGACAGGGGTTGGAGAACACTGAAGCTTTCTTT.

V gene TRBV24-1 combines with J gene TRBJ2-5, with D tentatively TRBD1 (6 bases). The CDR3 has 15 residues. Germline lookup yields CDR1 KGHDR and CDR2 SFDVKD. The ends were cut back, 4 bases at V and 4 bases at J, with 15 bases in the middle. The CDR3 is CATSDLLQGRETQYF. CDR3 coding DNA: TGTGCCACCAGTGACCTACTACAGGGCCGAGAGACCCAGTACTTC.

This clonotype was seen ten or more times. The chain combines TRBV2 with TRBJ1-1, with 10 bases fitting TRBD1. This CDR3 is 15 amino acids long. The J segment lost 2 bases and the V segment lost 6 bases, leaving 6 bases of the junction unmatched. CDR1 is SNHLY, CDR2 FYNNEI, per germline. CDR3 protein: CASRTQTGGNTEAFF. The CDR3 DNA is TGTGCCAGCAGGACCCAGACAGGGGGCAACACTGAAGCTTTCTTT.

This clonotype was detected ten times or more. This rearrangement joins TRBV19 to TRBJ2-2, with 11 bases identical to TRBD2. Germline V gene lookup returns CDR1 LNHDA and CDR2 SQIVND (reference sequence). The CDR3 covers 16 residues. Trimming took 6 bases from V and 5 from J; bases not matched to a gene: 8. The CDR3: CASSSSGGADTGELFF. CDR3 nucleotide sequence: TGTGCCAGTAGCAGTAGCGGGGGGGCCGATACCGGGGAGCTGTTTTTT.